Each of the 7 T cell receptor beta chains below was sequenced from the same sample in a study of T cell responses to AZD1222 COVID-19 vaccine. Data came from immunoSEQ multiplex PCR; TCRdb stores just in-frame clones and leaves some out. Of approximately 120,000 clones in the sample, roughly nine tenths were seen once. The sequencing used peripheral blood, collected on day 0 of AZD1222 vaccination. The receptors were gathered from an adult in good health.

The rearrangement uses TRBV12-3 or TRBV12-4 and TRBJ1-1, with TRBD1 as a possible D gene (5 bases). The CDR3 consists of 12 residues. The germline V and J ends were trimmed by 1 base and 7 bases, with 7 bases remaining between them. The CDR3 sequence: CASSLVGVEAFF. The CDR3 bases are TGTGCCAGCAGTTTAGTGGGGGTTGAAGCTTTCTTT.

This chain connects TRBV5-4 to TRBJ1-2; D perhaps matches TRBD1 (6 bases). V was trimmed by 1 base and J by 4 bases, leaving 11 bases between them. CDR1 and CDR2 (germline): SGHNT, YYREEE (reference sequence). There are 14 residues in the CDR3. The CDR3 coding sequence is TGTGCCAGCAGCTTGAGCAGGGGCGGCTATGGCTACACCTTC. Translation gives CASSLSRGGYGYTF.

The chain couples TRBV12-2 to TRBJ2-1; the DNA was not compared with TRBD2, the D call given in the table. TRBV12-2 is shown as a pseudogene. The CDR3 has 20 amino acids. This chain's CDR3 is CASRLETYKGRREGDNEQFF. The DNA for the CDR3 is TGTGCAAGTCGCTTAGAGACCTACAAGGGTAGGCGGGAGGGGGACAATGAGCAGTTCTTC.

CDR3 protein: CASSEVQGINSPLHF. The CDR3 DNA follows: TGTGCCAGCAGTGAAGTTCAGGGTATCAATTCACCCCTCCACTTT. V is TRBV6-1 and J is TRBJ1-6; TRBD1 might be the D (5 bases). With 1 base removed from V and 7 bases from J, the gap between germline ends came to 11 bases. The CDR3 consists of 15 residues. In germline, CDR1 is MNHNS, CDR2 SASEGT.

V is TRBV6-5 and J is TRBJ1-5; 7 positions agree with TRBD1. V gave up 6 bases and J gave up 6 bases; unmatched junction bases: 5. The CDR3 totals 13 residues. CDR1 and CDR2 (germline): MNHEY, SVGAGI. CDR3 sequence reads: CASRLDRVQPQHF. CDR3 bases: TGTGCCAGCAGATTAGACAGGGTTCAGCCCCAGCATTTT.

This sequence joins TRBV19 and TRBJ2-1, with D possibly being TRBD1 (5 bases). With 6 bases removed from V and 9 bases from J, the gap between germline ends came to 18 bases. The germline CDR1 and CDR2 sequences are LNHDA and SQIVND (reference sequence). This CDR3 is built from 14 residues. The DNA for the CDR3 is TGTGCCAGTAGCGGCGGAACCGGTCAGGGTGAGCAGTTCTTC. Protein: CASSGGTGQGEQFF. The variable domain in full, completed from reference TRBV19 and TRBJ2-1, reads DGGITQSPKYLFRKEGQNVTLSCEQNLNHDAMYWYRQDPGQGLRLIYYSQIVNDFQKGDIAEGYSVSREKKESFPLTVTSAQKNPTAFYLCASSGGTGQGEQFFGPGTRLTVL.

The V and J genes are TRBV5-1 and TRBJ1-1; D is uncertain. Trimming left V 1 base short and J 12 bases short, with 10 bases between. The CDR3 extends over 11 amino acids. In germline, CDR1 is SGHRS, CDR2 YFSETQ. The CDR3 here is CASSLQSTTFF. CDR3 bases: TGCGCCAGCAGCTTGCAGAGCACCACTTTCTTT. The full variable domain, with the rest looked up from reference TRBV5-1 and TRBJ1-1, is KAGVTQTPRYLIKTRGQQVTLSCSPISGHRSVSWYQQTPGQGLQFLFEYFSETQRNKGNFPGRFSGRQFSNSRSEMNVSTLELGDSALYLCASSLQSTTFFGQGTRLTVV.